This T cell receptor beta chain was retrieved from a study of blood T cell repertoires in COVID-19. The CDR3 is 16 residues long. Trimming stripped 0 bases from V and 3 bases from J, with 16 bases between. Germline V gene data show CDR1 as SGHRS and CDR2 as YFSETQ. This clone has just a few counts. The assay was immunoSEQ multiplex PCR, and TCRdb's table has in-frame clones only and misses some. The sample yields more than 100,000 clones, 84% seen once. The sequenced material came from PBMCs or T cells enriched from blood (not recorded which). The sequence was collected from a woman between 25 and 40 years old who had recovered from COVID-19. The rearrangement links TRBV5-1 to TRBJ2-7, with D perhaps TRBD1 (5 bases). CDR3 nucleotide sequence: TGCGCCAGCAGCTTGGCCGCAAGTCAGGGTGGCTACGAGCAGTACTTC. Encoded protein: CASSLAASQGGYEQYF. Based on the CDR3 plus reference TRBV5-1 and TRBJ2-7, the full variable domain is KAGVTQTPRYLIKTRGQQVTLSCSPISGHRSVSWYQQTPGQGLQFLFEYFSETQRNKGNFPGRFSGRQFSNSRSEMNVSTLELGDSALYLCASSLAASQGGYEQYFGPGTRLTVT.